These 9 T cell receptor beta chains were all obtained from the same sample, sequenced in a study of blood T cell repertoires in COVID-19. Libraries were prepared by immunoSEQ multiplex PCR; TCRdb keeps only in-frame clonotypes and omits some of them. The sample carries 200,000 to 250,000 clones, 65% to 85% recorded once. Sequences were obtained from PBMCs or T cells enriched from blood (not recorded which). Receptors originate from a woman aged 40-49 years with acute COVID-19.

This chain connects TRBV9 to TRBJ1-3; the match to TRBD1 covers 12 bases. The CDR3 sequence is 16 residues long. Unmatched junction bases numbered 5, after V lost 4 bases and J lost 3 bases. Germline V gene data show CDR1 as SGDLS and CDR2 as YYNGEE. CDR3 protein: CASSPGQGAFGNTIYF. The CDR3 DNA follows: TGTGCCAGCAGCCCGGGACAGGGGGCATTTGGAAACACCATATATTTT. Complete variable domain (other parts from reference TRBV9 and TRBJ1-3): DSGVTQTPKHLITATGQRVTLRCSPRSGDLSVYWYQQSLDQGLQFLIQYYNGEERAKGNILERFSAQQFPDLHSELNLSSLELGDSALYFCASSPGQGAFGNTIYFGEGSWLTVV.

This clone was seen once. The chain is built from TRBV28 and TRBJ2-1; D may be TRBD1 (5 bases). CDR3 size: 13 residues. Germline-derived CDR1 and CDR2 are MDHEN and SYDVKM. V gave up 4 bases and J gave up 8 bases, with 12 bases separating them. The CDR3 spells CASSSPPGYEQFF. The CDR3, as DNA: TGTGCCAGCAGTTCCCCCCCAGGGTATGAGCAGTTCTTC.

In its sample, this clone was seen once. This sequence joins TRBV30 and TRBJ1-2; a weak D match, TRBD1 (5 bases). Trimming cost V 4 bases and J 4 bases, with 19 bases left between them. The CDR3 spans 15 residues. The germline V gene has CDR1 GTSNPN and CDR2 SVGIG (reference sequence). CDR3 coding DNA: TGTGCCTGGACAGTAGGGGTCGGGGGACCCTATGGCTACACCTTC. Amino acid sequence: CAWTVGVGGPYGYTF.

V and J are TRBV9 and TRBJ2-1, with TRBD2 matching 7 bases. The CDR3 runs to 17 residues. Trimming at V came to 0 bases and at J to 5 bases, leaving 11 bases not matched to a gene. In germline, CDR1 is SGDLS, CDR2 YYNGEE. As DNA, the CDR3 is TGTGCCAGCAGCGTAGCTCTTTCGGCTAGCGGAGACAATGAGCAGTTCTTC. This translates into CASSVALSASGDNEQFF.

The gene calls are TRBV28 and TRBJ1-1, with TRBD1 matching 8 bases. Looked up from germline, CDR1 is MDHEN and CDR2 is SYDVKM. V shed 8 bases, J shed 0 bases, and the junction held 2 bases outside the gene matches. The CDR3 runs 13 residues. The CDR3 loop is CASGQGMNTEAFF. CDR3 coding DNA: TGTGCCAGCGGACAGGGAATGAACACTGAAGCTTTCTTT.

The J gene is TRBJ1-1, the V gene TRBV7-3; 8 nucleotides line up with TRBD1. The CDR3 covers 16 residues. J gave up 1 base and V 4 bases, and 8 bases lay outside the gene matches. The germline gives CDR1 SGHTA, CDR2 FQGTGA. CDR3 residues: CASSSQPGTGNTEAFF. DNA for the CDR3: TGTGCCAGCAGCTCTCAACCAGGGACAGGGAACACTGAAGCTTTCTTT.

The rearrangement uses TRBV10-3 and TRBJ2-3, with 9 bases matching TRBD2. V was pared by 5 bases and J by 2 bases, with 5 bases of the junction left unmatched. This CDR3 has 15 amino acids. The V gene's germline CDR1 is ENHRY and CDR2 SYGVKD. Here the CDR3 DNA reads TGTGCCATCAGTCAGCTAGCGGGAAACACAGATACGCAGTATTTT. Residues: CAISQLAGNTDTQYF.

V gene TRBV6-1 combines with J gene TRBJ2-7, with D possibly being TRBD1 (6 bases). Looked up from germline, CDR1 is MNHNS and CDR2 is SASEGT. Deletions cut 2 bases from V and 4 bases from J, with 12 bases between. The CDR3 has 14 residues. Written as DNA, the CDR3 is TGTGCCAGCAGTGAACAAACAGGGTGGTACGAGCAGTACTTC. Translating it yields CASSEQTGWYEQYF.

The chain recombines TRBV5-1 with TRBJ2-2; 14 nucleotides match TRBD2. J was trimmed by 6 bases and V by 7 bases; bases with no gene match: 5. This CDR3 comprises 15 residues. CDR1 and CDR2 from the germline V gene are SGHRS and YFSETQ. The CDR3 protein is CASGGLAGVSGELFF. CDR3 bases: TGCGCCAGCGGGGGACTAGCGGGAGTGTCCGGGGAGCTGTTTTTT.